The entry that follows covers one T cell receptor beta chain sequence. The germline V gene encodes CDR1 LNHDA and CDR2 SQIVND (reference sequence). The ends lost 6 bases at V and 7 bases at J; junction bases unmatched: 6. The CDR3 consists of 15 residues. These data originate in a study of T cell changes during pregnancy in multiple sclerosis. TCRdb's copy holds only in-frame clones and misses some; the assay was immunoSEQ multiplex PCR. The table lists about 51,000 clones, roughly 92% of them singletons. The input for sequencing was CD4+ T cells from peripheral blood mononuclear cells, taken in the second trimester of pregnancy. The clonotype originates from a female donor with multiple sclerosis, enrolled in a pregnancy study. The gene calls are TRBV19 and TRBJ1-6; 10 nucleotides line up with TRBD1. The CDR3 DNA reads as TGTGCCAGTAGGGGGGACAGGGGTTACAATTCACCCCTCCACTTT. It codes for CASRGDRGYNSPLHF.